This TCR beta chain stems from a study of blood T cell repertoires in COVID-19. Recruitment covered roughly 22 US areas and drew participants whose ages spanned about 18 to 95 years. Before being deemed recovered, Cohort 3 donors had two negative PCRs, clearance, or symptom resolution. As processed by the authors: Reference gene primer amplification gave estimated nucleated cell counts. Assay: immunoSEQ multiplex PCR; the TCRdb copy retains only in-frame clones and omits some. V, J and clone size derive from that table, while D and trimming were established from the DNA sequence. The profile covers 240,000 or so clones, with more than 70% appearing a single time and 2% to 2.5% taken by the ten largest. V gave up 4 bases and J gave up 7 bases, with 13 bases separating them. Germline CDR1 and CDR2: LNHDA and SQIVND (reference sequence). The length of the CDR3 is 14 residues.

Sequenced sample: PBMCs or T cells enriched from blood (not recorded which). This rearrangement joins TRBV19 to TRBJ1-4; weak D call: TRBD1 (6 bases). The receptor was isolated from a woman in her forties or fifties who had recovered from COVID-19. Here the CDR3 DNA reads TGTGCCAGTAGTAAACAGGGTATCTCTGAAAAACTGTTTTTT. It encodes CASSKQGISEKLFF.